The sequence of this T cell receptor (beta chain) was determined in a study of CD8 T cells in Susac syndrome. CDR3 length equals 16 residues. V lost 0 bases and J lost 6; bases outside the gene matches: 8. The V gene's germline CDR1 is DFQATT and CDR2 SNEGSKA (reference sequence). Reverse transcription of 0.5 to 1 ug RNA used random hexamers. TCRdb redid the calling of the immunoSEQ multiplex PCR reads with MiXCR, one entry per CDR3 protein. The sample has 100,000 to 150,000 distinct CDR3 sequences; 90% to 95% are singletons. Sequencing was carried out using CD8+ T cells from PBMCs. The chain uses TRBV20-1 and TRBJ1-5, with 10 bases that match TRBD1. The clonotype comes from a human donor with Susac syndrome. The CDR3 bases are TGCAGTGCTAGAGATTTGGGACAGGGGATTCGTCAGCCCCAGCATTTT. It codes for CSARDLGQGIRQPQHF.